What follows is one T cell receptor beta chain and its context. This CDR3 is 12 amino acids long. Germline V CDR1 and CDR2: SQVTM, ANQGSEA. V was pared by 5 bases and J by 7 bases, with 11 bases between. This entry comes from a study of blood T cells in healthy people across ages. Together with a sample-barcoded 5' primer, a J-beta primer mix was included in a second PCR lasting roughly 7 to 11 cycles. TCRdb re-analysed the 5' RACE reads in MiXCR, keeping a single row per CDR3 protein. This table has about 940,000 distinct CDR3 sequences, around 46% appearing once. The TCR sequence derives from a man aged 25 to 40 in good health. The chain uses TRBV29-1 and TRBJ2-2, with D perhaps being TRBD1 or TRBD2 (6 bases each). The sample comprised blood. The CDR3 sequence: CSVSGAGGELFF. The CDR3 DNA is TGCAGCGTTTCGGGGGCCGGCGGGGAGCTGTTTTTT.